Listed below are T cell receptor beta chains from one sample, sequenced in a study of blood T cells in healthy people across ages. MiXCR was run by TCRdb on the 5' RACE reads, yielding one entry per CDR3 protein. The sample yields some 710,000 distinct CDR3 sequences, 46% seen once. The sequenced sample consisted of blood. Receptors were obtained from a man aged 80 or over in good health. Both conserved end residues are part of each CDR3. A D gene is named only where the DNA matches it firmly. Clone size is not always given. Where it is, it says once, few, many or a class for expanded clones.

TGTGCCAGCAGTTCCCCCGGGCGAGATACGCAGTATTTT	CASSSPGRDTQYF	-	-	TRBV28	TRBJ2-3
TGTGCCACCAGTGCCGGGACTAGCGGGAGATATGAGACCCAGTACTTC	CATSAGTSGRYETQYF	TRBD2	few	TRBV24-1	TRBJ2-5
TGCAGTGCTTTAACTGCCTACGGCTACAATGAGCAGTACTTC	CSALTAYGYNEQYF	-	few	TRBV20-1	TRBJ2-7
TGTGCCAGCAGCTTCATCGCGGGAGTAGTCGATGAGCAGTTCTTC	CASSFIAGVVDEQFF	TRBD2	many	TRBV11-2	TRBJ2-1
TGCAGTGCTAGAATCGCGGGACTTCTCCACTCCTACAATGAGCAGTTCTTC	CSARIAGLLHSYNEQFF	-	few	TRBV20-1	TRBJ2-1
TGTGTCAGCAACGTAGGTGGCGGGGGGTACTACGAGCAGTACTTC	CVSNVGGGGYYEQYF	TRBD2	once	TRBV9	TRBJ2-7
TGTGCCAGCAGCGTAAGTGGTCAAGAGACCCAGTACTTC	CASSVSGQETQYF	-	-	TRBV7-3	TRBJ2-5
TGTGCCAGCAGAAGGGAGGGGGGGGCCTACGAGCAGTACTTC	CASRREGGAYEQYF	-	few	TRBV27	TRBJ2-7
TGTGCCAGCAGCGAGTCTAGCGCCACAGATACGCAGTATTTT	CASSESSATDTQYF	-	few	TRBV12-3/TRBV12-4	TRBJ2-3
TGCAGTGCTAGAGTAGGAGCGGGAGTGAGAGATACGCAGTATTTT	CSARVGAGVRDTQYF	TRBD2	few	TRBV20-1	TRBJ2-3
TGTGCCAGCAGTTTAGCCGGCCTAGAGGGAGAGACCCAGTACTTC	CASSLAGLEGETQYF	-	once	TRBV12-3/TRBV12-4	TRBJ2-5
TGCAGCGGCCGGACTAGCGGGAGGGACGAGCAGTACTTC	CSGRTSGRDEQYF	TRBD2	-	TRBV29-1	TRBJ2-7
TGCAGCGTTCTGGGGACAGGGAGCACGGGTACGCAGTATTTT	CSVLGTGSTGTQYF	TRBD1	-	TRBV29-1	TRBJ2-3
TGTGCCAGCAGCCAACCACTAACGGGGGCCACAGATACGCAGTATTTT	CASSQPLTGATDTQYF	-	few	TRBV4-2	TRBJ2-3
TGTGCCTGGAGCTGGGGCAGGGTCGACGAGCAGTACTTC	CAWSWGRVDEQYF	-	few	TRBV30	TRBJ2-7